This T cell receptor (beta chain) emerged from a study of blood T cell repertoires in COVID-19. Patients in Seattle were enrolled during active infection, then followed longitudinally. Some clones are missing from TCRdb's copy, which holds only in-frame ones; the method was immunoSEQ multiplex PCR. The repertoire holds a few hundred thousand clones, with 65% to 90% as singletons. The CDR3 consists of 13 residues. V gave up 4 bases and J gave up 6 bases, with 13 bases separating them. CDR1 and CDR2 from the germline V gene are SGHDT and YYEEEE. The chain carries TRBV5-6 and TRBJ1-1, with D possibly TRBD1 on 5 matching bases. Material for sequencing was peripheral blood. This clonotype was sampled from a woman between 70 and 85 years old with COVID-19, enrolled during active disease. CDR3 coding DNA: TGTGCCAGCAGCCCCCCCGGGGGTCCTGAAGCTTTCTTT. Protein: CASSPPGGPEAFF.